This T cell receptor beta chain was documented in a study of shared T cell receptors in the human thymus (dated by TCRdb to about 2021). Concerning the study at large: The study examined how self-reactive, shared T-cell receptor alpha chains are generated in the human thymus.

A word on this clone: Which antigen it targets is not known. Base qualities are missing; no much larger clone stands one base away.

The CDR3 starts with the cysteine, ends with the phenylalanine, and has 16 residues. Here the CDR3 DNA is all that survives: 48 bases in frame from base 1. After removal of 3 bases from V and 4 bases from J, the junction retains 12 bases not matched to a gene. As encoded in the germline V gene, CDR1 is KGHSH while CDR2 is LQKENI. The library was made by the immunoSEQ multiplex PCR assay. The clones in this table, taken by TCRdb from immuneACCESS, are in-frame only. Not every clone is retained; where verified, under half of the shortfall comes from an unresolved V gene, and the cause of the rest is unknown. In all, the sample holds 600,000 to 900,000 clones, and over 75% of those were seen once. The top ten constitute around 0.01% of the sample. A further study also used this sample, focusing on human thymus T cells. The second study reports: Donors were immunologically healthy infants undergoing open corrective cardiac surgery for congenital heart defects in Finland. Thymus tissue was collected as surgical resects that were removed during corrective cardiac surgery. V and J gene segment usage appeared biased in both thymic and peripheral blood repertoires. Highly overlapping thymic TCR repertoires among unrelated individuals were reported in the related research. The study used roughly 8 infant thymus samples plus four related peripheral blood samples to characterize TCR alpha and beta repertoires. Donor ages ranged from roughly 7 to 250 days, and the cohort comprised six or seven male and a couple of female infants. After being mechanically released from the tissue, thymocytes were kept at -70 degrees C in pellets of about 10-32 million cells. A QIAsymphony instrument was used to extract genomic DNA from frozen cell pellets. TCRB and TCRAD loci were amplified from a standardized quantity of quality-controlled genomic DNA using the immunoSEQ multiplex PCR assay. The amplicons covered the V(D)J region and were long enough to include the CDR3 and to identify the V and J genes. Through the commercial immunoSEQ service, the amplicons were sequenced on an Illumina platform. Primer bias and sequencing errors were corrected using previously described methods, and TCRAD and TCRB definitions followed the IMGT database. immunoSEQ Analyzer 3.0 and VDJTools were used for repertoire analysis, which covered basic statistics, V/J segment usage, diversity estimates, rarefaction and pairwise overlap. Diversity was estimated with Chao1, ChaoE, Efron-Thisted, Shannon and inverse Simpson indices, and also on datasets down-sampled to the smallest sample. Repertoire overlap was assessed by strict matching of CDR3 nucleotide sequence, V gene and J gene, and clustering was done by Jaccard-based multidimensional scaling. On average, thymus samples gave 750,000 to 950,000 unique TCRB clonotypes, whereas blood samples gave some 84,000.

The sample comprised thymocytes. This clonotype was obtained from a girl less than two years old with a congenital heart defect. Donor details come from another sample of the same person, matched by shared clones. The rearranged chain carries TRBV18 and TRBJ2-7, and 7 junctional nucleotides match TRBD1. The nucleotide sequence is given as TGTGCCAGCTCACCGGGCTCATCAAGACAGGGTTACGAGCAGTACTTC. It translates to CASSPGSSRQGYEQYF.